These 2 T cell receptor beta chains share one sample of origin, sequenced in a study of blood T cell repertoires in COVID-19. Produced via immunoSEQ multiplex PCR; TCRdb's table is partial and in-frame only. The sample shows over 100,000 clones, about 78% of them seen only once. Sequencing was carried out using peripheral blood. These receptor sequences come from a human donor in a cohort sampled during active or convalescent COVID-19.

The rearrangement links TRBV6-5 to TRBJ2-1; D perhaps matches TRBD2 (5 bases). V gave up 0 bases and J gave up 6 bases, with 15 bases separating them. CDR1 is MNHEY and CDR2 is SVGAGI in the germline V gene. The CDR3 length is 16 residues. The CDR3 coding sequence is TGTGCCAGCAGTTACTCGCGGGCTAGTGGCCCCAATGAGCAGTTCTTC. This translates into CASSYSRASGPNEQFF.

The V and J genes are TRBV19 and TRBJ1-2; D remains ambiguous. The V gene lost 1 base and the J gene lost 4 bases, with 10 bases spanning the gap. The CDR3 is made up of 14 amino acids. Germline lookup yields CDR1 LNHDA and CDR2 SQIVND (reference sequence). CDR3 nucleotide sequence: TGTGCCAGTAGTATAGGTGAAGCGCGCTATGGCTACACCTTC. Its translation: CASSIGEARYGYTF.